The rows below give T cell receptor beta chains drawn from one sample of a study of cytomegalovirus exposure and HLA in healthy donors. The assay was immunoSEQ multiplex PCR, and TCRdb's table has in-frame clones only and misses some. The sample comprises around 190,000 clones, over 75% of which are singletons, and about 2.8% rests with the top ten. Sequencing was carried out using PBMCs. The receptors were gathered from a woman in her thirties in good health and CMV-seronegative. CDR3s include the opening cysteine and the closing phenylalanine or tryptophan. D genes are given only for firm matches. Clone size is stated in some rows and not others, as once, few, many or a class when expanded.

j_call clone_size cdr3_length v_call d_call cdr3_nt cdr3_aa
TRBJ2-2 NA 13 TRBV12-5 NA TGTGCTAGTGGTTTGGAGCAGGCCGGGGAGCTGTTTTTT CASGLEQAGELFF
TRBJ1-4 few 15 TRBV6-6 NA TGTGCCAGCAGTTTTTTAAGGGGAACTAATGAAAAACTGTTTTTT CASSFLRGTNEKLFF
TRBJ1-5 NA 14 TRBV29-1 TRBD1 TGCAGCGTTGTGGACAGGGATGGCAATCAGCCCCAGCATTTT CSVVDRDGNQPQHF
TRBJ1-2 NA 16 TRBV25-1 NA TGTGCCAGCAGTGGTTCCTCGGGAGGATTTTACTATGGCTACACCTTC CASSGSSGGFYYGYTF
TRBJ2-1 NA 12 TRBV5-1 NA TGCGCCAGCAGCTTGTTTCACGGTGAGCAGTTCTTC CASSLFHGEQFF
TRBJ2-7 once 15 TRBV5-5 NA TGTGCCAGCAGCTTTTTGGCTGGACTTGGTGTCGAGCAGTACTTC CASSFLAGLGVEQYF
TRBJ1-4 NA 14 TRBV6-5 NA TGTGCCAGCAGGACACAGGGCACGGGCGAAAAACTGTTTTTT CASRTQGTGEKLFF
TRBJ2-2 NA 15 TRBV7-9 TRBD1 TGTGCCAGCAGCTTAGAGGGGGCAGCCACCGGGGAGCTGTTTTTT CASSLEGAATGELFF
TRBJ2-1 few 14 TRBV7-9 TRBD2 TGTGCCAGCAGCCAGCGGGAGTGGTACAATGAGCAGTTCTTC CASSQREWYNEQFF
TRBJ1-2 NA 16 TRBV19 NA TGTGCCAGTAGTAAGGGCGGGCTCTCCATCCCCTATGGCTACACCTTC CASSKGGLSIPYGYTF
TRBJ1-5 NA 12 TRBV6-5 NA TGTGCCAGCAGCTCTTTGAATCAGCCCCAGCATTTT CASSSLNQPQHF
TRBJ1-5 NA 16 TRBV7-2 TRBD1 TGTGCCAGCAGCTTAATCGCAGGGGGTAGCAATCAGCCCCAGCATTTT CASSLIAGGSNQPQHF